Sequencing of this TCR beta chain was carried out in a study of T cell changes during pregnancy in multiple sclerosis. The germline V gene has CDR1 SEHNR and CDR2 FQNEAQ (reference sequence). CDR3 length: 19 residues. After removal of 5 bases from V and 4 bases from J, the junction contained 13 bases not matched to a gene. This table comes from immunoSEQ multiplex PCR, and its TCRdb copy is limited to in-frame clones, with some not included. The top ten clones hold 2.3% of a sample with almost 65,000 clones, around 92% of them seen once. Source: peripheral blood, taken in the first trimester of pregnancy. The chain has TRBV7-9 and TRBJ2-1; TRBD2 aligns across 14 bases. The TCR was taken from a female donor with multiple sclerosis, enrolled in a pregnancy study. CDR3 bases: TGTGCCAGCAGCGGGGAAAGACTAGCGGGAGGGCATACTTACAATGAGCAGTTCTTC. As protein: CASSGERLAGGHTYNEQFF.